What follows are 30 T cell receptor beta chains derived from one specimen sequenced in a study of sequential checkpoint blockade in melanoma. Generated by immunoSEQ multiplex PCR, the TCRdb table keeps only in-frame clones and is missing some. Among over 10,000 clones listed, roughly 70% were seen once. The sample's treatment: randomized to nivolumab then ipilimumab (arm A) or the reverse (arm B). Sequenced here: CD8+ T cells sorted from blood (inferred from file names), sampled from a patient given nivolumab and ipilimumab in sequence. The receptors were sampled from a human donor with melanoma.

The genes are TRBV11-3 and TRBJ1-1; 7 bases are a match to TRBD1. CDR1 and CDR2 (germline): SGHNT, YENEEA. Unmatched junction bases numbered 6, after V lost 5 bases and J lost 6 bases. CDR3 size: 13 residues. This chain's CDR3 is CASSPYRGSEAFF. DNA for the CDR3: TGTGCCAGCAGCCCTTACAGGGGTTCTGAAGCTTTCTTT.

The chain links TRBV30 to TRBJ1-1, with D tentatively TRBD1 (5 bases). CDR1 is GTSNPN, CDR2 SVGIG, per germline (reference sequence). Trimming took off 0 bases at V and 6 bases at J, with 5 bases between the two ends. The CDR3 runs 11 residues. The CDR3 region is CAWSVGAEAFF. Here the CDR3 DNA reads TGTGCCTGGAGTGTAGGGGCTGAAGCTTTCTTT.

The gene calls are TRBV19 and TRBJ2-1; 7 bases are shared with TRBD2. V was pared by 2 bases and J by 0 bases, with 4 bases of the junction left unmatched. Germline loops: CDR1 LNHDA, CDR2 SQIVND (reference sequence). The CDR3 runs 16 residues. Here the CDR3 reads CASSIYGGGSYNEQFF. The CDR3 region has the DNA TGTGCCAGTAGTATATATGGGGGGGGCTCCTACAATGAGCAGTTCTTC.

This chain links TRBV6-4 with TRBJ1-1; perhaps TRBD1 as D (6 bases). Trimming took off 3 bases at V and 0 bases at J, with 17 bases between the two ends. Germline CDR1 reads MRHNA; CDR2 reads SNTAGT. This CDR3 contains 17 residues. Here the CDR3 reads CASSEIRTDVMNTEAFF. Written as DNA, the CDR3 is TGTGCCAGCAGTGAAATACGGACAGACGTTATGAACACTGAAGCTTTCTTT.

The chain combines TRBV4-3 with TRBJ1-4; no firm D call. Between the trimmed V and J ends, which lost 0 bases and 4 bases, there was a span of 12 bases. Germline loops: CDR1 LGHNA, CDR2 YSLEER. The CDR3 contains 16 residues. The DNA of the CDR3 is TGCGCCAGCAGCCAAGATAGGAGGGCCTATAATGAAAAACTGTTTTTT. This sequence encodes CASSQDRRAYNEKLFF.

The chain is built from TRBV6-5 and TRBJ1-2; the match to TRBD1 covers 7 bases. CDR3 length: 16 residues. Per the germline V gene, CDR1 is MNHEY and CDR2 is SVGAGI. After removal of 0 bases from V and 3 bases from J, the junction contained 7 bases not matched to a gene. The CDR3 DNA reads as TGTGCCAGCAGTTACTCGAGAGACAGGGACCACTATGGCTACACCTTC. Residues: CASSYSRDRDHYGYTF.

V and J are TRBV19 and TRBJ1-5, with D uncertain. Germline V CDR1 and CDR2: LNHDA, SQIVND (reference sequence). The CDR3 runs 13 residues. Trimming pared 5 bases from V and 2 bases from J, leaving 7 bases between. The CDR3 loop is CASSVTGNQPQHF. The DNA of the CDR3 is TGTGCCAGTAGTGTGACTGGCAATCAGCCCCAGCATTTT.

The gene calls are TRBV19 and TRBJ1-5; possible D gene TRBD1, 6 bases. The ends were cut back, 3 bases at V and 5 bases at J, with 14 bases in the middle. CDR1 and CDR2 (germline): LNHDA, SQIVND (reference sequence). This CDR3 is built from 15 residues. This CDR3 reads CASSIPGVYDQPQHF. CDR3 DNA sequence: TGTGCCAGTAGTATTCCAGGGGTTTACGATCAGCCCCAGCATTTT.

This clone came up once. J is TRBJ2-1 and V is TRBV9, with TRBD2 identical over 14 bases. Germline CDR1 and CDR2: SGDLS and YYNGEE. The CDR3 covers 18 residues. The V and J ends lost 3 bases and 2 bases, in that order; junction bases with no gene match: 7. CDR3: CASSAGGTSGRTYNEQFF. DNA of the CDR3: TGTGCCAGCAGCGCGGGGGGGACTAGCGGGAGAACCTACAATGAGCAGTTCTTC.

The chain has TRBV29-1 and TRBJ2-7; D not resolved. Germline V gives CDR1 SQVTM, CDR2 ANQGSEA. V lost 6 bases to trimming and J lost 0 bases, with 9 bases between them. The CDR3 sequence is 12 residues long. The CDR3 sequence is CSVPVSSYEQYF. The CDR3 region has the DNA TGCAGCGTCCCGGTGAGCTCCTACGAGCAGTACTTC.

The chain joins TRBV15 to TRBJ1-3; maybe TRBD1 (5 bases). The V gene lost 7 bases and the J gene lost 2 bases, with 15 bases spanning the gap. This CDR3 region has 15 residues. Per the germline V gene, CDR1 is LNHNV and CDR2 is YYDKDF (reference sequence). This CDR3 reads CATTEGWGAGNTIYF. DNA of the CDR3: TGTGCCACCACCGAAGGTTGGGGGGCTGGAAACACCATATATTTT.

The rearrangement joins TRBV7-6 to TRBJ2-1; 12 positions agree with TRBD2. V shed 4 bases and J 5 bases; nucleotides not matched to a gene: 6. The CDR3 consists of 16 residues. Germline V lookup: CDR1 SGHVS, CDR2 FNYEAQ. The CDR3 nucleotides are TGTGCCAGCAGCTGGGCCTCTAGCGGGGGGGACAATGAGCAGTTCTTC. Residues: CASSWASSGGDNEQFF.

The chain is built from TRBV27 and TRBJ1-5, with 7 bases matching TRBD1. The J segment lost 6 bases and the V segment lost 3 bases, leaving 14 bases of the junction unmatched. Germline lookup yields CDR1 MNHEY and CDR2 SMNVEV (reference sequence). The CDR3 spans 17 residues. The CDR3 protein is CASSLGPQGTYSQPQHF. The CDR3 DNA reads as TGTGCCAGCAGTTTGGGCCCACAGGGGACGTATAGTCAGCCCCAGCATTTT.

This clone occurred a few times. This chain joins TRBV19 and TRBJ1-2, with TRBD1 as a possible D gene (5 bases). The CDR3 spans 15 residues. The V and J ends lost 5 bases and 0 bases respectively, with 13 bases between them. Germline CDR1 is LNHDA and CDR2 is SQIVND (reference sequence). CDR3 DNA sequence: TGTGCCAGTAGTCCTTACAGGAGACCTAACTATGGCTACACCTTC. This gives the protein CASSPYRRPNYGYTF.

The chain is built from TRBV2 and TRBJ2-1, with D possibly TRBD2 on 6 matching bases. Germline lookup yields CDR1 SNHLY and CDR2 FYNNEI. The CDR3 is made up of 17 amino acids. Trimming left V 7 bases short and J 0 bases short, with 19 bases between. CDR3 amino acids: CASNRDSPKSSYNEQFF. The CDR3 DNA reads TGTGCCAGCAACCGGGACTCTCCCAAAAGCTCCTACAATGAGCAGTTCTTC.

This chain's CDR3 is CASSYSPWGGQETQYF. The CDR3, as DNA: TGTGCCAGCAGTTACTCCCCCTGGGGGGGCCAAGAGACCCAGTACTTC. The V and J genes are TRBV6-5 and TRBJ2-5; the match to TRBD2 covers 7 bases. The germline V gene encodes CDR1 MNHEY and CDR2 SVGAGI. The CDR3 runs to 16 residues. The trim removed 0 bases at V and 1 base at J, leaving 5 bases unmatched.

This clone has just one count. The CDR3 region is CASSWTSGQETQYF. The CDR3 DNA sequence: TGTGCCAGCAGCTGGACTAGCGGGCAAGAGACCCAGTACTTC. The V and J genes are TRBV27 and TRBJ2-5; 11 bases match TRBD2. This CDR3 is built from 14 residues. Trimming at V came to 6 bases and at J to 2 bases, leaving 2 bases not matched to a gene. Germline-derived CDR1 and CDR2 are MNHEY and SMNVEV (reference sequence).

The chain joins TRBV2 to TRBJ2-7; 7 nucleotides align to TRBD2. The V segment lost 5 bases and the J segment 7 bases; nucleotides outside the gene matches: 11. The length of the CDR3 is 14 residues. Germline CDR1 SNHLY, CDR2 FYNNEI. CDR3 amino acids: CASSSSGVLLEQYF. CDR3 in DNA: TGTGCCAGCAGTTCAAGCGGGGTCCTATTGGAGCAGTACTTC. Complete variable domain (other parts from reference TRBV2 and TRBJ2-7): EPEVTQTPSHQVTQMGQEVILRCVPISNHLYFYWYRQILGQKVEFLVSFYNNEISEKSEIFDDQFSVERPDGSNFTLKIRSTKLEDSAMYFCASSSSGVLLEQYFGPGTRLTVT.

The chain combines TRBV7-6 with TRBJ1-4; 8 bases align to TRBD1. CDR3 length: 15 amino acids. The germline V gene has CDR1 SGHVS and CDR2 FNYEAQ. V was clipped by 5 bases and J by 5 bases; unmatched bases: 7. Here the CDR3 DNA reads TGTGCCAGCAGCCCTACGACAGGGGTAAATGAAAAACTGTTTTTT. It translates to CASSPTTGVNEKLFF.

The gene calls are TRBV29-1 and TRBJ1-2; D is possibly TRBD1 (5 bases). The CDR3 spans 11 residues. Germline V gene data show CDR1 as SQVTM and CDR2 as ANQGSEA. In DNA form, the CDR3 reads TGCAGTCACCGGGACTCCTATGGCTACACCTTC. As protein: CSHRDSYGYTF.

The chain combines TRBV6-6 with TRBJ2-7; D possibly corresponds to TRBD1 (6 bases). CDR1 and CDR2 from the germline V gene are MNHNY and SVGAGI (reference sequence). Trimming took 4 bases from V and 2 from J, leaving 12 bases between them. The CDR3 contains 14 residues. The DNA for the CDR3 is TGTGCCAGCAGTTTTGGACAGAGACCCTACGAGCAGTACTTC. Translation gives CASSFGQRPYEQYF.

This rearrangement joins TRBV11-2 to TRBJ2-7; 11 bases align to TRBD2. Germline trimming cut 5 bases from V and 4 bases from J; bases unmatched to any gene: 7. The CDR3 length is 15 residues. Germline V gives CDR1 SGHAT, CDR2 FQNNGV. The CDR3 here is CASSISGGGFYEQYV. The CDR3 DNA follows: TGTGCCAGCAGCATTAGCGGGGGGGGATTTTACGAGCAGTACGTC.

This chain connects TRBV9 to TRBJ1-2, with D hard to call. Germline loops: CDR1 SGDLS, CDR2 YYNGEE. V was shortened by 3 bases and J by 8 bases, with 17 bases between the two germline ends. CDR3 length: 14 amino acids. The CDR3 DNA reads as TGTGCCAGCAGCGCCCTGGGAGGACGGAAAGGCTACACCTTC. Encoded protein: CASSALGGRKGYTF. Complete variable domain (other parts from reference TRBV9 and TRBJ1-2): DSGVTQTPKHLITATGQRVTLRCSPRSGDLSVYWYQQSLDQGLQFLIQYYNGEERAKGNILERFSAQQFPDLHSELNLSSLELGDSALYFCASSALGGRKGYTFGSGTRLTVV.

This chain joins TRBV30 and TRBJ2-7, with 10 bases identical to TRBD2. V lost 8 bases and J lost 2; bases outside the gene matches: 6. The CDR3 covers 13 residues. The germline gives CDR1 GTSNPN, CDR2 SVGIG (reference sequence). The DNA of the CDR3 is TGTGCCGGGGCGGGACTAGCGCCCTACGAGCAGTACTTC. Protein product: CAGAGLAPYEQYF.

CDR3 loop: CASSMYAGGVPVYNEQFF. DNA for the CDR3: TGTGCCAGCAGCATGTACGCGGGAGGGGTACCGGTTTACAATGAGCAGTTCTTC. This rearrangement joins TRBV11-2 to TRBJ2-1; 9 nucleotides align to TRBD2. In germline, CDR1 is SGHAT, CDR2 FQNNGV. V was pared by 5 bases and J by 4 bases, with 15 bases of the junction left unmatched. The length of the CDR3 is 18 residues.

The rearrangement links TRBV7-9 to TRBJ1-4; no clear D gene. V was shortened by 1 base and J by 4 bases, with 10 bases between the two germline ends. The CDR3 totals 15 residues. The V gene's germline CDR1 is SEHNR and CDR2 FQNEAQ (reference sequence). The CDR3 here is CASSLERQLNEKLFF. In DNA, the CDR3 is TGTGCCAGCAGCTTAGAGAGGCAGCTTAATGAAAAACTGTTTTTT.

The V call is TRBV9, the J call TRBJ2-5, with 11 bases fitting TRBD2. V gave up 1 base and J gave up 4 bases; unmatched junction bases: 3. The CDR3 totals 15 residues. Per germline, CDR1 SGDLS and CDR2 YYNGEE. This chain's CDR3 is CASSVHSGGGETQYF. CDR3 DNA sequence: TGTGCCAGCAGCGTACATAGCGGGGGGGGAGAGACCCAGTACTTC.

The rearrangement joins TRBV7-2 to TRBJ2-1, with TRBD1 as a possible D gene (6 bases). V was pared by 1 base and J by 9 bases, with 13 bases between. CDR1 and CDR2 (germline): SGHTA, FQGNSA. The CDR3 has 14 residues. The CDR3 nucleotides are TGTGCCAGCAGCTTAGTGACGACAGGTACTGAGCAGTTCTTC. Translated, it gives CASSLVTTGTEQFF.

The chain employs TRBV9 and TRBJ2-3; D might be TRBD2 (6 bases). This CDR3 contains 14 residues. V lost 7 bases, J lost 0 bases, and 12 bases lay in between. Germline CDR1 is SGDLS and CDR2 is YYNGEE. CDR3 protein: CASHSGSSTDTQYF. In DNA, the CDR3 is TGTGCCAGCCATAGCGGATCTAGCACAGATACGCAGTATTTT.

The chain links TRBV13 to TRBJ2-1; 7 nucleotides agree with TRBD2. Germline V gene sequence: CDR1 PRHDT, CDR2 FYEKMQ (reference sequence). V lost 5 bases to trimming and J lost 9 bases; unmatched junction nucleotides: 7. This CDR3 spans 13 amino acids. This CDR3 reads CASSPPLAVEQFF. CDR3 DNA: TGTGCCAGCAGCCCCCCCCTAGCGGTTGAGCAGTTCTTC.